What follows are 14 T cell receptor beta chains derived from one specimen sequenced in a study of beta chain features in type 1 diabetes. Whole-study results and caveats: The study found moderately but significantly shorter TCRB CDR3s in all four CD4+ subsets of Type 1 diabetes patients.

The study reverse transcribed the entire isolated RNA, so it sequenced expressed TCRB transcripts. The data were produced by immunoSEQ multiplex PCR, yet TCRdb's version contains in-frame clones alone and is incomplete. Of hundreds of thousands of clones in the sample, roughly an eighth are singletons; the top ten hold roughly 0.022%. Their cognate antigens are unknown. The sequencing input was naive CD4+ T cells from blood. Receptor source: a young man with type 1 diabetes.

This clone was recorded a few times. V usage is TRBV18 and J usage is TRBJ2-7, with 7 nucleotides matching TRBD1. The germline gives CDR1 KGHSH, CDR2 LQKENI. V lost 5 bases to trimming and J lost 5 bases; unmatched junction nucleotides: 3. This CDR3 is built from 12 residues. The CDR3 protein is CASSTDRDEQYF. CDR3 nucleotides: TGTGCCAGCTCAACCGACAGGGACGAGCAGTACTTC.

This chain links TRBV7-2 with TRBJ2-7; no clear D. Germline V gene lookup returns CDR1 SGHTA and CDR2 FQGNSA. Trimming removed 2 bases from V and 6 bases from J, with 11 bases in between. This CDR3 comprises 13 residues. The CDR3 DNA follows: TGTGCCAGCAGCTTACAGGATGGTCTCGAGCAGTACTTC. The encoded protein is CASSLQDGLEQYF.

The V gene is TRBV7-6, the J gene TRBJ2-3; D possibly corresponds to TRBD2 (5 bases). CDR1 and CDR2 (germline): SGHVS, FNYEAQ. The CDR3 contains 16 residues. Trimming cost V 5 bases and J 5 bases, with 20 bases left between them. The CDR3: CASSIKGLGSGDTQYF. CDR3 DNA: TGTGCCAGCAGCATTAAAGGGTTAGGGAGTGGAGATACGCAGTATTTT.

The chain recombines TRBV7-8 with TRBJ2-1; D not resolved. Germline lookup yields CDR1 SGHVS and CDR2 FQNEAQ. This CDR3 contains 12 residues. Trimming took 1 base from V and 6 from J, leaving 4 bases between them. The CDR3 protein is CASSLEANEQFF. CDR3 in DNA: TGTGCCAGCAGCTTAGAGGCCAATGAGCAGTTCTTC.

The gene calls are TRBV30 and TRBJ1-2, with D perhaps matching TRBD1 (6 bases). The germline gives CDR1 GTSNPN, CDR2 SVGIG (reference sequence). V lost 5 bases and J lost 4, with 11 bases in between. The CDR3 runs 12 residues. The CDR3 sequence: CAWETGAYGYTF. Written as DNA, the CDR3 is TGTGCCTGGGAGACAGGCGCCTATGGCTACACCTTC.

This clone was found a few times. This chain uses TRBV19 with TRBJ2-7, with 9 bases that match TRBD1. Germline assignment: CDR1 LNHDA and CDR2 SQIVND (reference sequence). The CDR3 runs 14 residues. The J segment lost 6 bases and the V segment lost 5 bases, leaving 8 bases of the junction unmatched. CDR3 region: CASSAPGQGGEQYF. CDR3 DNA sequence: TGTGCCAGTAGTGCACCGGGACAGGGTGGCGAGCAGTACTTC. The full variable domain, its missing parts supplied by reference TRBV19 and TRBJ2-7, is DGGITQSPKYLFRKEGQNVTLSCEQNLNHDAMYWYRQDPGQGLRLIYYSQIVNDFQKGDIAEGYSVSREKKESFPLTVTSAQKNPTAFYLCASSAPGQGGEQYFGPGTRLTVT.

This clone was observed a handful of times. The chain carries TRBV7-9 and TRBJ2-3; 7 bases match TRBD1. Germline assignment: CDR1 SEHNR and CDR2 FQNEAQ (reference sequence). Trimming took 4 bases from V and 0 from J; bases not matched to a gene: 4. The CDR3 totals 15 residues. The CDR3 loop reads CASSSLQGSTDTQYF. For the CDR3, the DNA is TGTGCCAGCAGCTCGCTACAGGGGAGCACAGATACGCAGTATTTT.

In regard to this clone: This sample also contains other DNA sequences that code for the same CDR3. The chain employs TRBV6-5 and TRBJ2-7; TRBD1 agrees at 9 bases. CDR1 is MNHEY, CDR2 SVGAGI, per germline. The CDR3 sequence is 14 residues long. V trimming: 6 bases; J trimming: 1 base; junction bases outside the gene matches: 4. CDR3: CASRSGTGSYEQYF. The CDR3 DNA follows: TGTGCCAGCAGGTCCGGGACAGGGTCCTACGAGCAGTACTTC.

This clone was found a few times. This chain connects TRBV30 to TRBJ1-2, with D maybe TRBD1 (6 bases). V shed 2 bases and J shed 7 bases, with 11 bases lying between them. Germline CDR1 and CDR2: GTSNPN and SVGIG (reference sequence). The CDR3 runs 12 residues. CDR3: CAWSKGGSGYTF. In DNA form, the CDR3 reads TGTGCCTGGAGTAAAGGGGGAAGTGGCTACACCTTC.

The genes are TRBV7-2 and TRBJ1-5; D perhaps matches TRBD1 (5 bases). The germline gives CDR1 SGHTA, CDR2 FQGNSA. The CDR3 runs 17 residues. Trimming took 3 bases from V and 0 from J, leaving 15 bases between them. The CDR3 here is CASSFNSGPFSNQPQHF. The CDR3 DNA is TGTGCCAGCAGCTTTAATTCGGGGCCATTTAGCAATCAGCCCCAGCATTTT.

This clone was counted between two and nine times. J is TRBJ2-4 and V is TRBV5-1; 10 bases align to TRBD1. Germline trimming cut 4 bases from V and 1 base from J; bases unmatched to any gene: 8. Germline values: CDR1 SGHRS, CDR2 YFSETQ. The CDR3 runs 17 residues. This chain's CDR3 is CASSPGQGSGAKNIQYF. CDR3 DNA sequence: TGCGCCAGCAGCCCGGGACAGGGGAGTGGGGCCAAAAACATTCAGTACTTC.

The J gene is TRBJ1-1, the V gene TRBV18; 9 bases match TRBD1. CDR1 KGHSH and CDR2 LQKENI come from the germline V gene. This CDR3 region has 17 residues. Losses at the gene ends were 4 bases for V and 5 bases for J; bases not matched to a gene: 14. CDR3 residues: CASSLPGQGHGGTEAFF. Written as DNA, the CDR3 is TGTGCCAGCTCACTCCCGGGACAGGGCCACGGGGGGACTGAAGCTTTCTTT.

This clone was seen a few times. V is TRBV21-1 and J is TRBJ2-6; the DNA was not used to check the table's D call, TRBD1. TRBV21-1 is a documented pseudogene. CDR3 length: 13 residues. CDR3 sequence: CATQLQGVNVLTF. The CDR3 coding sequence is TGTGCCACCCAACTCCAGGGGGTCAACGTCCTGACTTTC.

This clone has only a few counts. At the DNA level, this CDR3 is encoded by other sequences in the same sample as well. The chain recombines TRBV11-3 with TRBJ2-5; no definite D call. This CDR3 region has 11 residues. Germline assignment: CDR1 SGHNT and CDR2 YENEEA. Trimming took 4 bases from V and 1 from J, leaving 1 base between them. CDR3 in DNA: TGTGCCAGCAGCTCCCAAGAGACCCAGTACTTC. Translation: CASSSQETQYF.